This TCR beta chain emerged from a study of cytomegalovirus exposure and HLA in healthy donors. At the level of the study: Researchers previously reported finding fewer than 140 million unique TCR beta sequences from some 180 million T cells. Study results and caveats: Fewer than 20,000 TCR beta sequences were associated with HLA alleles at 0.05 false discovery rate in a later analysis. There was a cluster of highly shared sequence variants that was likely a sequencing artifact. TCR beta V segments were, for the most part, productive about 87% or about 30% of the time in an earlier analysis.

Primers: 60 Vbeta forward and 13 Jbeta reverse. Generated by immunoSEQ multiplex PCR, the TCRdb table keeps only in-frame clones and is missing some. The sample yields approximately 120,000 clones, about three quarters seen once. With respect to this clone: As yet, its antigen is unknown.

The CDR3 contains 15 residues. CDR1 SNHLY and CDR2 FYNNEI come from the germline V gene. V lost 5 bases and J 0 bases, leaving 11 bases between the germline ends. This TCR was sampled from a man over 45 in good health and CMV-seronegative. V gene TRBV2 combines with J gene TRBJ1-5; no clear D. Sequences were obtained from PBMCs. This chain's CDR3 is CASSRRSYSNQPQHF. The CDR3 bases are TGTGCCAGCAGTAGGAGGAGTTATAGCAATCAGCCCCAGCATTTT. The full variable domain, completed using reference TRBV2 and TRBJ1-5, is EPEVTQTPSHQVTQMGQEVILRCVPISNHLYFYWYRQILGQKVEFLVSFYNNEISEKSEIFDDQFSVERPDGSNFTLKIRSTKLEDSAMYFCASSRRSYSNQPQHFGDGTRLSIL.